These 26 T cell receptor beta chains share one sample of origin, sequenced in a study of T cells in localized non-small cell lung cancer. Clones were sequenced by immunoSEQ multiplex PCR, and TCRdb holds only the in-frame ones, with some missing. This sample has fewer than 45,000 clones, with around 83% found just once. This specimen was peripheral blood, taken before any cancer treatment. Every receptor here comes from a woman between 18 and 50 years old with stage III lung adenocarcinoma.

This clone appeared once. The chain uses TRBV11-3 and TRBJ1-1; D ambiguous. V was cut by 5 bases and J by 2 bases, with 9 bases left in between. CDR3 size: 13 residues. Germline V gene data show CDR1 as SGHNT and CDR2 as YENEEA. The CDR3 sequence: CASSQGANTEAFF. The DNA for the CDR3 is TGTGCCAGCAGCCAAGGCGCCAACACTGAAGCTTTCTTT.

The chain links TRBV7-4 to TRBJ1-5; possibly TRBD1 for D (5 bases). The V end was cut by 1 base, the J end by 7 bases, with 14 bases between. The CDR3 extends over 15 amino acids. The germline V gene encodes CDR1 SGHVT and CDR2 SQSDAQ. The CDR3 coding sequence is TGTGCCAGCAGCTTAGAAACGGCAGGGAAGCAGCCCCAGCATTTT. This translates into CASSLETAGKQPQHF.

This clone occurred once. The chain uses TRBV25-1 and TRBJ1-3, with D hard to call. The CDR3 consists of 14 residues. The V gene's germline CDR1 is MGHDK and CDR2 SYGVNS. Deletions cut 4 bases from V and 0 bases from J, with 7 bases between. The CDR3 sequence: CASSVSISGNTIYF. CDR3 nucleotide sequence: TGTGCCAGCAGTGTAAGCATCTCTGGAAACACCATATATTTT.

The V gene is TRBV6-1, the J gene TRBJ1-3, with D unresolved. V was cut by 0 bases and J by 4 bases, with 10 bases left in between. This CDR3 is 15 amino acids long. Germline V gives CDR1 MNHNS, CDR2 SASEGT. The CDR3 region is CASSEARTPGNTIYF. CDR3 coding DNA: TGTGCCAGCAGTGAAGCGCGGACGCCCGGAAACACCATATATTTT.

This clone was counted only a few times. The V and J genes are TRBV11-3 and TRBJ1-6; 7 bases are shared with TRBD1. Trimming took 11 bases from V and 5 from J; bases not matched to a gene: 6. This CDR3 has 13 residues. The V gene's germline CDR1 is SGHNT and CDR2 YENEEA. DNA for the CDR3: TGTGCCTATCTGACAGGGCATAATTCACCCCTCCACTTT. It specifies CAYLTGHNSPLHF. Complete variable domain (other parts from reference TRBV11-3 and TRBJ1-6): EAGVVQSPRYKIIEKKQPVAFWCNPISGHNTLYWYLQNLGQGPELLIRYENEEAVDDSQLPKDRFSAERLKGVDSTLKIQPAELGDSAVYLCAYLTGHNSPLHFGNGTRLTVT.

The rearrangement joins TRBV7-6 to TRBJ2-1; 10 positions match TRBD2. The length of the CDR3 is 16 residues. Germline CDR1 is SGHVS and CDR2 is FNYEAQ. The trim removed 3 bases at V and 0 bases at J, leaving 2 bases unmatched. The CDR3: CASSLLAGDSYNEQFF. For the CDR3, the DNA is TGTGCCAGCAGCTTGCTAGCGGGGGACTCCTACAATGAGCAGTTCTTC.

This clone has just one count. The chain links TRBV6-4 to TRBJ1-1, with D possibly being TRBD1 (5 bases). The V end lost 4 bases, the J end lost 6 bases, and 12 bases lay between the germline ends. Per germline, CDR1 MRHNA and CDR2 SNTAGT. This CDR3 is built from 13 residues. CDR3 amino acids: CASSVTEYSEAFF. The CDR3 DNA sequence: TGTGCCAGCAGTGTGACAGAGTACTCTGAAGCTTTCTTT.

The chain carries TRBV7-3 and TRBJ2-2, with D hard to call. The V end was cut by 5 bases, the J end by 2 bases, with 21 bases between. The CDR3 extends over 18 amino acids. Germline V gives CDR1 SGHTA, CDR2 FQGTGA. DNA for the CDR3: TGTGCCAGCAGCGTCTCCCGGTCTCACTTTCAAAACACCGGGGAGCTGTTTTTT. As protein: CASSVSRSHFQNTGELFF.

The V and J genes are TRBV5-5 and TRBJ1-4, with 7 nucleotides matching TRBD1. In germline, CDR1 is SGHKS, CDR2 YYEKEE (reference sequence). The CDR3 covers 16 residues. With V trimmed by 3 bases and J by 8 bases, 13 bases remained unmatched. The CDR3 loop is CASSWGGGAGQEKLFF. As DNA, the CDR3 is TGTGCCAGCAGCTGGGGAGGGGGCGCAGGCCAAGAAAAACTGTTTTTT.

The rearrangement links TRBV7-6 to TRBJ1-6; tentatively, D is TRBD1 (5 bases). Germline loops: CDR1 SGHVS, CDR2 FNYEAQ. V was clipped by 6 bases and J by 6 bases, with 12 bases between them. CDR3 length equals 14 residues. CDR3 in amino acids: CASSSGTPNSPLHF. As DNA, the CDR3 is TGTGCCAGCAGTTCCGGGACCCCTAATTCACCCCTCCACTTT.

The chain is built from TRBV7-8 and TRBJ2-2; 8 bases map to TRBD2. With V trimmed by 1 base and J by 4 bases, 11 bases remained unmatched. The germline V gene encodes CDR1 SGHVS and CDR2 FQNEAQ. This CDR3 spans 18 amino acids. The CDR3 region has the DNA TGTGCCAGCAGCTTAGAAGGACTGTGGGGACTAGTCACCGGGGAGCTGTTTTTT. It translates to CASSLEGLWGLVTGELFF.

The chain carries TRBV11-2 and TRBJ1-2, with 7 positions matching TRBD1. CDR3 length: 14 amino acids. CDR1 is SGHAT and CDR2 is FQNNGV in the germline V gene. The ends lost 5 bases at V and 1 base at J; junction bases unmatched: 4. The CDR3 sequence is CASSMDRSNYGYTF. The CDR3 DNA reads as TGTGCCAGCAGCATGGACAGGAGTAACTATGGCTACACCTTC.

Comments on this clone: Different DNA sequences within this sample yield the same CDR3. The chain has TRBV10-1 and TRBJ1-2, with 7 bases aligning to TRBD1. V lost 0 bases to trimming and J lost 3 bases; unmatched junction nucleotides: 4. Germline values: CDR1 WNHNN, CDR2 SYGVQD (reference sequence). This CDR3 has 15 residues. CDR3 sequence: CASSESTGTDYGYTF. CDR3 DNA sequence: TGCGCCAGCAGTGAGTCGACCGGGACAGACTATGGCTACACCTTC.

V and J are TRBV11-2 and TRBJ2-2, with no clear D. This CDR3 is 12 amino acids long. V was clipped by 6 bases and J by 0 bases, with 2 bases between them. Germline-derived CDR1 and CDR2 are SGHAT and FQNNGV. This CDR3 is CASRSNTGELFF. In nucleotides, the CDR3 is TGTGCCAGCAGATCGAACACCGGGGAGCTGTTTTTT.

The chain combines TRBV6-6 with TRBJ2-5, with D perhaps matching TRBD1 or TRBD2 (5 bases each). V lost 6 bases and J lost 0, with 11 bases in between. This CDR3 is built from 14 residues. CDR1 MNHNY and CDR2 SVGAGI come from the germline V gene (reference sequence). The CDR3, as DNA: TGTGCCAGCAGGATTGGGACGGACCAAGAGACCCAGTACTTC. It yields the protein CASRIGTDQETQYF.

The rearrangement joins TRBV6-5 to TRBJ2-1, with D hard to call. Per the germline V gene, CDR1 is MNHEY and CDR2 is SVGAGI. The CDR3 has 15 residues. Between the trimmed V and J ends, which lost 2 bases and 4 bases, there was a span of 12 bases. CDR3 region: CASSYVAGEYNEQFF. In DNA, the CDR3 is TGTGCCAGCAGTTACGTGGCAGGAGAATACAATGAGCAGTTCTTC.

This clone was seen more than once but under ten times. V is TRBV19 and J is TRBJ1-2; 8 nucleotides match TRBD1. The germline V gene has CDR1 LNHDA and CDR2 SQIVND (reference sequence). The V and J ends lost 6 bases and 8 bases, in that order; junction bases with no gene match: 14. The CDR3 extends over 15 amino acids. DNA of the CDR3: TGTGCCAGTAGCCCCAGGACGGACAGGGTGGGAGGCTACACCTTC. It yields the protein CASSPRTDRVGGYTF.

The chain joins TRBV7-6 to TRBJ2-1, with D possibly being TRBD1 or TRBD2 (5 bases each). V was pared by 2 bases and J by 4 bases, with 12 bases between. The CDR3 contains 15 residues. In germline, CDR1 is SGHVS, CDR2 FNYEAQ. The CDR3 DNA follows: TGTGCCAGCAGCTTACCCGGGACGGAGTACAATGAGCAGTTCTTC. This translates into CASSLPGTEYNEQFF.

This chain connects TRBV19 to TRBJ2-2, with a possible D match to TRBD2 (5 bases). Trimming stripped 10 bases from V and 6 bases from J, with 9 bases between. Germline V CDR1 and CDR2: LNHDA, SQIVND (reference sequence). The length of the CDR3 is 11 residues. CDR3 sequence: CATAGAGELFF. The DNA for the CDR3 is TGTGCCACCGCCGGGGCCGGGGAGCTGTTTTTT.

The V call is TRBV5-6, the J call TRBJ2-1; no reliable D call. The CDR3 spans 13 residues. Trimming cost V 0 bases and J 6 bases, with 7 bases left between them. Germline V gene data show CDR1 as SGHDT and CDR2 as YYEEEE. The CDR3 region is CASSLAESNEQFF. The CDR3 coding sequence is TGTGCCAGCAGCTTGGCCGAATCCAATGAGCAGTTCTTC.

The genes are TRBV6-1 and TRBJ2-2; 7 bases are shared with TRBD2. V trimming: 2 bases; J trimming: 6 bases; junction bases outside the gene matches: 9. The germline V gene has CDR1 MNHNS and CDR2 SASEGT. The CDR3 covers 16 residues. The DNA for the CDR3 is TGTGCCAGCAGTGAAATGGTGGGGCGGGGGTCCGGGGAGCTGTTTTTT. Amino acids: CASSEMVGRGSGELFF.

V gene TRBV5-1 combines with J gene TRBJ1-4; 9 bases fit TRBD1. Germline lookup yields CDR1 SGHRS and CDR2 YFSETQ. The CDR3 extends over 13 amino acids. V was clipped by 4 bases and J by 11 bases; unmatched bases: 6. CDR3 region: CASSPEGQGKLFF. CDR3 in DNA: TGCGCCAGCAGCCCAGAGGGACAGGGTAAACTGTTTTTT.

This clone came up a few times. The CDR3: CASSRGQYTGELFF. CDR3 nucleotide sequence: TGTGCCAGCAGCCGAGGACAGTACACCGGGGAGCTGTTTTTT. J is TRBJ2-2 and V is TRBV6-5, with D possibly TRBD1 on 6 matching bases. The germline V and J ends were trimmed by 6 bases and 3 bases, with 11 bases remaining between them. From germline, CDR1 is MNHEY and CDR2 SVGAGI. CDR3 length equals 14 residues.

CDR3 in DNA: TGCGCCAGCACCCCCTTGGGCGGAAGTAATGAAAAACTGTTTTTT. It encodes CASTPLGGSNEKLFF. V usage is TRBV4-1 and J usage is TRBJ1-4; D remains ambiguous. CDR1 MGHRA and CDR2 YSYEKL come from the germline V gene. Deletions cut 7 bases from V and 4 bases from J, with 16 bases between. The CDR3 sequence is 15 residues long.

Of note for this clone: Compared with germline, one end of the junction differs, possibly owing to a read error. Other DNA sequences within the sample encode an identical CDR3. The CDR3 nucleotides are TGCGCCAGCAGCTTTGGTTACGAACAGTACTTC. Translation: CASSFGYEQYF. The chain recombines TRBV5-1 with TRBJ2-7, with unresolved D. There are 11 residues in the CDR3. Germline loops: CDR1 SGHRS, CDR2 YFSETQ.

The chain has TRBV6-5 and TRBJ1-4; 11 bases agree with TRBD1. V trimming: 0 bases; J trimming: 10 bases; junction bases outside the gene matches: 4. The CDR3 has 15 residues. The germline CDR1 and CDR2 sequences are MNHEY and SVGAGI. The CDR3 DNA reads as TGTGCCAGCAGTTACTCGAAGGGACAGGGGGGAAAACTGTTTTTT. It specifies CASSYSKGQGGKLFF.